Listed below are T cell receptor beta chains from one sample, sequenced in a study of T cell responses to AZD1222 COVID-19 vaccine. The table came from immunoSEQ multiplex PCR; TCRdb's copy has only in-frame clones and leaves some out. The table has 200,000 or so clones, 90% to 95% seen once; the top ten hold roughly a tenth. This material consisted of peripheral blood, taken on day 0 of AZD1222 vaccination. All receptors derive from an adult in good health. Each CDR3 is given with its conserved first and last residue. Each record gives: clone size, V gene, CDR3 protein. Size is stated for part of the rows, as once, few or many counts, or as a class when the clone is expanded.

abundance: -; v_gene: TRBV2; CDR3aa: CASSSVGRGVQETQYF
abundance: -; v_gene: TRBV28; CDR3aa: CASSTTAVSGNTIYF
abundance: -; v_gene: TRBV7-2; CDR3aa: CASSLGVNSPLHF
abundance: -; v_gene: TRBV24-1; CDR3aa: CATSGTPTSWSRETQYF
abundance: -; v_gene: TRBV9; CDR3aa: CASSVVGGRGNEQFF
abundance: -; v_gene: TRBV7-3; CDR3aa: CASSAGMATRDTQYF
abundance: -; v_gene: TRBV2; CDR3aa: CASSLSTDTQYF
abundance: -; v_gene: TRBV6-2/TRBV6-3; CDR3aa: CASSRPSWTEAFF
abundance: -; v_gene: TRBV18; CDR3aa: CASSVAGLNTEAFF
abundance: once; v_gene: TRBV28; CDR3aa: CASSLVGSPTNQPQHF
abundance: -; v_gene: TRBV18; CDR3aa: CASSPRLLLLAKNIQYF
abundance: -; v_gene: TRBV5-1; CDR3aa: CASSKLIVGQGGTEAFF
abundance: -; v_gene: TRBV29-1; CDR3aa: CSVTGGTNYGYTF
abundance: -; v_gene: TRBV5-3; CDR3aa: CARSLLGDAYNEQFF
abundance: -; v_gene: TRBV7-2; CDR3aa: CASSFFIAGTGANVLTF
abundance: -; v_gene: TRBV7-2; CDR3aa: CASSSFRGRVDGYTF
abundance: -; v_gene: TRBV19; CDR3aa: CASSIMGQGYRQPQHF
abundance: -; v_gene: TRBV6-5; CDR3aa: CATRGDSGANVLTF
abundance: -; v_gene: TRBV29-1; CDR3aa: CSVEWLGTGGTGELFF
abundance: -; v_gene: TRBV29-1; CDR3aa: CSVAPRGAYNEQFF
abundance: -; v_gene: TRBV30; CDR3aa: CAWSTENYGYTF
abundance: once; v_gene: TRBV6-1; CDR3aa: CASSEAGLQETQYF
abundance: -; v_gene: TRBV9; CDR3aa: CASSRRPQSQETQYF
abundance: -; v_gene: TRBV7-2; CDR3aa: CASSVYRGGGSPLHF
abundance: few; v_gene: TRBV4-3; CDR3aa: CASSLRTSSDTQYF
abundance: -; v_gene: TRBV6-5; CDR3aa: CASLRTFEQYF
abundance: -; v_gene: TRBV28; CDR3aa: CASSFLVRSEAFF
abundance: -; v_gene: TRBV27; CDR3aa: CASSRTLGLNEQFF
abundance: -; v_gene: TRBV6-6; CDR3aa: CASSYPRADGGEQFF
abundance: -; v_gene: TRBV3-1/TRBV3-2; CDR3aa: CASSQDPRGSTDTQYF
abundance: -; v_gene: TRBV3-1/TRBV3-2; CDR3aa: CASSARQGTNEKLFF
abundance: -; v_gene: TRBV5-8; CDR3aa: CASSFWGNTGELFF
abundance: -; v_gene: TRBV10-3; CDR3aa: CATTDQGSTTNEKLFF
abundance: -; v_gene: TRBV7-9; CDR3aa: CASSLEGNAEAFF
abundance: -; v_gene: TRBV6-5; CDR3aa: CASSSLNTIYF
abundance: -; v_gene: TRBV28; CDR3aa: CASRPPGLAGGSYEQYF
abundance: -; v_gene: TRBV6-5; CDR3aa: CASNSGQGYSDTQYF
abundance: -; v_gene: TRBV7-9; CDR3aa: CASSLASSYEQYF
abundance: -; v_gene: TRBV7-3; CDR3aa: CASSLDGGNEQFF
abundance: -; v_gene: TRBV5-6; CDR3aa: CASSLRDNYYEQYF
abundance: -; v_gene: TRBV11-1; CDR3aa: CASSLQGSNTEAFF
abundance: -; v_gene: TRBV30; CDR3aa: CAWTRGAGTSIYEQYF
abundance: -; v_gene: TRBV5-1; CDR3aa: CASSFYRGYTDTQYF
abundance: -; v_gene: TRBV4-3; CDR3aa: CASSQDVAGASTDTQYF
abundance: -; v_gene: TRBV29-1; CDR3aa: CSVGDQPQHF
abundance: -; v_gene: TRBV13; CDR3aa: CASSLGTPGNTIYF
abundance: -; v_gene: TRBV11-3; CDR3aa: CASSLGLAGARGEQFF
abundance: -; v_gene: TRBV28; CDR3aa: CASRTGAPAQPQHF
abundance: once; v_gene: TRBV20-1; CDR3aa: CSASPPHRLAGGLRETQYF
abundance: -; v_gene: TRBV11-2; CDR3aa: CASSSTSYEQYF
abundance: once; v_gene: TRBV18; CDR3aa: CASSPGPSNQPQHF
abundance: once; v_gene: TRBV4-2; CDR3aa: CASSQVPTQETYGYTF